This entry concerns a single T cell receptor (beta chain). This entry comes from a study of blood T cell repertoires in COVID-19. Study overall: COVID-19 samples, acute and convalescent, were from the United States, Italy and Spain. Sample material is recorded as cDNA or gDNA derived from T cells, B-cell-depleted T cells, or PBMCs.

V lost 4 bases to trimming and J lost 6 bases, with 18 bases between them. CDR1 is SGDLS and CDR2 is YYNGEE in the germline V gene. CDR3 length: 15 amino acids. In the original processing: Estimation of nucleated cell counts relied on the amplification of reference gene primers. Sequencing used immunoSEQ multiplex PCR; TCRdb keeps in-frame clones, though not all of them. V, J and clone size derive from that table, while D and trimming were established from the DNA sequence. The table has around 260,000 clones, approximately 80% seen once. The chain has TRBV9 and TRBJ2-3; the D gene is possibly TRBD1 (6 bases). Sample: peripheral blood. The TCR comes from a man in his fifties or sixties with acute or convalescent COVID-19. The CDR3 reads CASSPWDTARDTQYF. CDR3 coding DNA: TGTGCCAGCAGCCCCTGGGACACTGCGCGGGATACGCAGTATTTT.